These 23 T cell receptor beta chains share one sample of origin, sequenced in a study of cytomegalovirus exposure and HLA in healthy donors. Both 60 Vbeta primers and 13 Jbeta primers went into the PCR. Produced via immunoSEQ multiplex PCR; TCRdb's table is partial and in-frame only. The table records approximately 82,000 clones, approximately 60% of them present only once. The material sequenced was PBMCs. The receptors were sampled from a young woman in good health and CMV-seropositive.

The chain recombines TRBV19 with TRBJ2-1; the D gene is possibly TRBD1 (6 bases). Per germline, CDR1 LNHDA and CDR2 SQIVND (reference sequence). This CDR3 contains 15 residues. V gave up 7 bases and J gave up 4 bases, with 17 bases separating them. The CDR3, as DNA: TGTGCCAGTACCTCCGGGACAATTCCTTACAATGAGCAGTTCTTC. It codes for CASTSGTIPYNEQFF.

A few counts support this clone. The V and J genes are TRBV4-1 and TRBJ1-3; the D gene is possibly TRBD1 (6 bases). CDR3 length equals 15 residues. Germline loops: CDR1 MGHRA, CDR2 YSYEKL. V was clipped by 6 bases and J by 0 bases, with 12 bases between them. The CDR3: CASRGALDSGNTIYF. The DNA of the CDR3 is TGCGCCAGCAGGGGGGCCTTGGACTCTGGAAACACCATATATTTT.

The chain recombines TRBV11-2 with TRBJ2-2, with a possible D match to TRBD2 (7 bases). The V and J ends lost 5 bases and 7 bases respectively, with 14 bases between them. CDR1 SGHAT and CDR2 FQNNGV come from the germline V gene. The CDR3 is 14 amino acids. Here the CDR3 reads CASSRQGRDGELFF. The CDR3 bases are TGTGCCAGCAGCCGTCAGGGGAGGGACGGGGAGCTGTTTTTT.

A word on this clone: Relative to the germline gene, one junction end is altered; a read error may explain this. The J gene is TRBJ1-2, the V gene TRBV30, with a tentative D call TRBD1 (6 bases). This CDR3 region has 15 residues. The germline CDR1 and CDR2 sequences are GTSNPN and SVGIG (reference sequence). CDR3 protein: CAWSYLGGSNYGYPF. DNA for the CDR3: TGTGCCTGGAGTTATCTAGGGGGTAGTAACTATGGCTACCCCTTC.

V and J are TRBV6-6 and TRBJ2-5, with 10 bases matching TRBD2. Germline trimming cut 2 bases from V and 7 bases from J; bases unmatched to any gene: 4. The CDR3 has 14 residues. From germline, CDR1 is MNHNY and CDR2 SVGAGI (reference sequence). CDR3 sequence (DNA): TGTGCCAGCAGTTACGCGGCTAGCGGGGGGACCCAGTACTTC. It codes for CASSYAASGGTQYF.

The rearrangement uses TRBV5-1 and TRBJ2-5, with TRBD2 matching over 14 bases. CDR3 size: 15 residues. In germline, CDR1 is SGHRS, CDR2 YFSETQ. With V trimmed by 8 bases and J by 5 bases, 8 bases remained unmatched. The CDR3 is CASTTRTSGGETQYF. DNA of the CDR3: TGCGCCAGTACGACGCGGACTAGCGGGGGGGAGACCCAGTACTTC.

This clone was recorded only once. The gene calls are TRBV5-1 and TRBJ1-1; 10 bases agree with TRBD1. The length of the CDR3 is 15 residues. V dropped 5 bases and J dropped 3; count of bases not matched to a gene: 7. Per germline, CDR1 SGHRS and CDR2 YFSETQ. CDR3 amino acids: CASSPRTGGDTEAFF. CDR3 coding DNA: TGCGCCAGCAGTCCTCGGACAGGGGGTGACACTGAAGCTTTCTTT.

This clone was counted only a few times. The chain joins TRBV4-3 to TRBJ1-6; D gene uncertain. The CDR3 loop spans 15 amino acids. V was shortened by 4 bases and J by 7 bases, with 14 bases between the two germline ends. Germline V lookup: CDR1 LGHNA, CDR2 YSLEER. The CDR3 bases are TGCGCCAGCAGCCCAGGCATTGGTCCGAATTCACCCCTCCACTTT. The encoded protein is CASSPGIGPNSPLHF.

CDR3 bases: TGTGCCAGCAGCCCCCCCAGCGGAAAAGAGACCCAGTACTTC. It codes for CASSPPSGKETQYF. The chain links TRBV4-2 to TRBJ2-5, with D possibly matching TRBD2 (5 bases). The CDR3 has 14 residues. Trimming removed 4 bases from V and 3 bases from J, with 12 bases in between. Germline CDR1 reads LGHNA; CDR2 reads YNFKEQ.

V usage is TRBV27 and J usage is TRBJ2-5, with 8 bases identical to TRBD1. Unmatched junction bases numbered 11, after V lost 6 bases and J lost 5 bases. The CDR3 covers 15 residues. From germline, CDR1 is MNHEY and CDR2 SMNVEV (reference sequence). This CDR3 reads CASRPPQGAWETQYF. CDR3 nucleotides: TGTGCCAGCAGACCCCCCCAGGGGGCCTGGGAGACCCAGTACTTC.

The J gene is TRBJ1-2, the V gene TRBV7-9; 7 bases fit TRBD1. The CDR3 is 13 residues long. V shed 5 bases and J 6 bases; nucleotides not matched to a gene: 6. Germline-derived CDR1 and CDR2 are SEHNR and FQNEAQ (reference sequence). CDR3: CASSTTDRHGYTF. DNA of the CDR3: TGTGCCAGCAGCACAACGGACAGGCATGGCTACACCTTC.

The chain employs TRBV30 and TRBJ2-1; 9 bases are shared with TRBD1. Germline CDR1 and CDR2: GTSNPN and SVGIG (reference sequence). Losses at the gene ends were 7 bases for V and 15 bases for J; bases not matched to a gene: 16. This CDR3 region has 13 residues. The CDR3 reads CASRTGDLVSSFF. As DNA, the CDR3 is TGTGCCTCCAGGACAGGGGATCTCGTCAGTTCGTTCTTC.

The chain recombines TRBV28 with TRBJ1-5; 8 nucleotides line up with TRBD1. The J segment lost 5 bases and the V segment lost 4 bases, leaving 4 bases of the junction unmatched. The CDR3 sequence is 14 residues long. CDR1 and CDR2 (germline): MDHEN, SYDVKM. CDR3 nucleotide sequence: TGTGCCAGCAGTTCGGACAGGGCGTATCAGCCCCAGCATTTT. Translation: CASSSDRAYQPQHF.

This clone was seen a few times. The chain uses TRBV30 and TRBJ2-3, with D uncertain. V shed 1 base and J shed 4 bases, with 9 bases lying between them. The V gene's germline CDR1 is GTSNPN and CDR2 SVGIG (reference sequence). The CDR3 contains 13 residues. CDR3 in DNA: TGTGCCTGGAGTGGAACTGGTGCAGATACGCAGTATTTT. It encodes CAWSGTGADTQYF.

Notes on this clone: The junction and the germline gene differ at one end; a read error may be behind it. This chain connects TRBV27 to TRBJ2-5; D remains unclear. Germline V gene sequence: CDR1 MNHEY, CDR2 SMNVEV (reference sequence). CDR3 length: 13 amino acids. The CDR3 spells CAGSPRYQETQYF. Here the CDR3 DNA reads TGTGCCGGCAGTCCCCGGTACCAAGAGACCCAGTACTTC.

The chain uses TRBV27 and TRBJ1-2; 9 nucleotides match TRBD1. CDR1 and CDR2 from the germline V gene are MNHEY and SMNVEV (reference sequence). The V and J ends lost 3 bases and 6 bases, in that order; junction bases with no gene match: 8. The CDR3 consists of 15 residues. CDR3 in amino acids: CASSFTDRGTDGYTF. Here the CDR3 DNA reads TGTGCCAGCAGTTTCACGGACAGGGGAACGGATGGCTACACCTTC.

J is TRBJ1-3 and V is TRBV28; D unclear. Trimming removed 2 bases from V and 3 bases from J, with 5 bases in between. The CDR3 is 13 residues long. CDR1 is MDHEN, CDR2 SYDVKM, per germline. The CDR3 DNA reads as TGTGCCAGCAGTTTAGGGCTTGGAAACACCATATATTTT. This codes for CASSLGLGNTIYF.

This chain joins TRBV27 and TRBJ2-2; D unclear. V lost 4 bases and J lost 3, with 6 bases in between. Germline CDR1 and CDR2: MNHEY and SMNVEV (reference sequence). The length of the CDR3 is 13 residues. The CDR3 DNA sequence: TGTGCCAGCAGTTCCCTTCACACCGGGGAGCTGTTTTTT. Its protein product is CASSSLHTGELFF.

V usage is TRBV7-6 and J usage is TRBJ2-1; unclear D gene. Trimming removed 5 bases at V and 0 bases at J, with 14 bases between. The germline V gene has CDR1 SGHVS and CDR2 FNYEAQ. The CDR3 totals 16 residues. CDR3 residues: CASSQTDIVSYNEQFF. DNA of the CDR3: TGTGCCAGCAGCCAAACCGACATAGTCTCCTACAATGAGCAGTTCTTC.

The chain links TRBV5-1 to TRBJ2-1; TRBD1 agrees at 9 bases. Per the germline V gene, CDR1 is SGHRS and CDR2 is YFSETQ. CDR3 size: 14 residues. The V gene end was trimmed by 3 bases and the J gene end by 6 bases; junction bases not matched to a gene: 4. CDR3 amino acids: CASSSGQGINEQFF. For the CDR3, the DNA is TGCGCCAGCAGCTCCGGACAGGGGATCAATGAGCAGTTCTTC.

The J gene is TRBJ2-2, the V gene TRBV25-1; 8 bases are a match to TRBD2. In germline, CDR1 is MGHDK, CDR2 SYGVNS. This CDR3 region has 16 residues. J gave up 5 bases and V 6 bases, and 11 bases lay outside the gene matches. DNA for the CDR3: TGTGCCAGCAGCGGAGCGGCGGGGGGTTCGACCGGGGAGCTGTTTTTT. Translation gives CASSGAAGGSTGELFF.

The chain uses TRBV7-9 and TRBJ2-1; D gene unclear. Looked up from germline, CDR1 is SEHNR and CDR2 is FQNEAQ (reference sequence). The CDR3 runs 15 residues. Between the trimmed V and J ends, which lost 1 base and 4 bases, there was a span of 11 bases. In DNA form, the CDR3 reads TGTGCCAGCAGCTTAGGTAGTGCCTCTTACAATGAGCAGTTCTTC. Translated, it gives CASSLGSASYNEQFF.

The chain couples TRBV4-1 to TRBJ1-5; D is ambiguous. Trimming cost V 0 bases and J 3 bases, with 15 bases left between them. Per the germline V gene, CDR1 is MGHRA and CDR2 is YSYEKL. This CDR3 spans 17 amino acids. CDR3 sequence (DNA): TGCGCCAGCAGCCAAGATAGCCGAGGGCCCGTCAATCAGCCCCAGCATTTT. Translation: CASSQDSRGPVNQPQHF.